This TCR beta chain was captured by sequencing in a study of T cell responses to AZD1222 COVID-19 vaccine. Clones were read by immunoSEQ multiplex PCR, and TCRdb kept only the in-frame ones, dropping some. The sample records some 100,000 clones, 92% being singletons. This CDR3 is 12 amino acids long. V was cut by 4 bases and J by 8 bases, with 9 bases left in between. Germline V gene sequence: CDR1 MDHEN, CDR2 SYDVKM. The material was peripheral blood, obtained on day 0 of AZD1222 vaccination. This chain uses TRBV28 with TRBJ2-1, with D tentatively TRBD2 (6 bases). The TCR comes from an adult in good health. The CDR3 spells CASSWGEDEQFF. DNA for the CDR3: TGTGCCAGCAGTTGGGGGGAAGATGAGCAGTTCTTC. Filled out from reference TRBV28 and TRBJ2-1, the complete variable domain reads DVKVTQSSRYLVKRTGEKVFLECVQDMDHENMFWYRQDPGLGLRLIYFSYDVKMKEKGDIPEGYSVSREKKERFSLILESASTNQTSMYLCASSWGEDEQFFGPGTRLTVL.